This TCR beta chain comes out of a study of CD8+ T cells in alopecia areata. Cell sorting on a FACSAria was used to separate CD4+ and CD8+ T cells from the PBMCs. Study results and caveats: It was less clear whether patients shared TCRs than it was in mice, possibly because of HLA.

The CDR3 spans 14 residues. Germline V gives CDR1 SGHNT, CDR2 YYREEE (reference sequence). V lost 4 bases to trimming and J lost 6 bases, with 14 bases between them. Once RNA had been extracted, it was reverse transcribed into cDNA to act as the sequencing template. The data were produced by immunoSEQ multiplex PCR, yet TCRdb's version contains in-frame clones alone and is incomplete. The sample has over 150,000 clones; around 50% are singletons. On this clone: Its target is unknown.

The specimen sequenced was CD8+ T cells sorted from blood. The chain joins TRBV5-4 to TRBJ2-1; the D gene is possibly TRBD1 (6 bases). This clonotype was obtained from a human donor in good health. The CDR3 coding sequence is TGTGCCAGCAGCCACGACGGACAGAGCAATGAGCAGTTCTTC. Translation gives CASSHDGQSNEQFF.